Listed below are T cell receptor beta chains from one sample, sequenced in a study of T-cell memory formation after mild COVID-19. TCRdb redid the calling of the 5' RACE reads with MiXCR, one entry per CDR3 protein. The data contain roughly 340,000 distinct CDR3 sequences, about 16% of them singletons. The sequenced sample consisted of PBMCs or a T cell subset sorted from them (not recorded which). The receptors were gathered from a man between 18 and 35 years old who had mild COVID-19 (a few samples of this study predate the infection). Cell type and time point are not known. The CDR3 runs from the conserved cysteine through the conserved F or W. A D gene is named only where the DNA matches it firmly. Not every row has a clone size; where given, it reads once, few, many or a size class.

>TRBJ2-1|many|TRBD2|TRBV7-6
TGTGCCAGCAGCTTAGTTTCGGGGGGGCGGCAGTTCTTC
CASSLVSGGRQFF
>TRBJ2-5|few|NA|TRBV5-1
TGCGCCAGCAGCTCCTGGGACGGAGGAGAGACCCAGTACTTC
CASSSWDGGETQYF
>TRBJ2-1|few|NA|TRBV29-1
TGCAGCGTTTACCCCGGGACATCCTACAATGAGCAGTTCTTC
CSVYPGTSYNEQFF
>TRBJ1-5|few|NA|TRBV29-1
TGCAGCGTTGCGGCCGAGGGTTATCAGCCCCAGCATTTT
CSVAAEGYQPQHF
>TRBJ2-1|NA|TRBD2|TRBV7-9
TGTGCCAGCAGGGCAACCGGGGGGTCCTACAATGAGCAGTTCTTC
CASRATGGSYNEQFF
>TRBJ1-2|NA|TRBD1|TRBV30
TGTGCCTGGGTTTACCGGGACAGGGATCTATTCGGCTACACCTTC
CAWVYRDRDLFGYTF
>TRBJ2-3|few|NA|TRBV4-1
TGCGCCAGCAGCCAAGAGTTTGCCCCAAGTCCAGATACGCAGTATTTT
CASSQEFAPSPDTQYF
>TRBJ1-2|few|TRBD1|TRBV2
TGTGCCAGCAGCGTCCAGGGACAGACGGCCGTGAGCAGGCTTTTCTATGGCTACACCTTC
CASSVQGQTAVSRLFYGYTF
>TRBJ2-7|NA|TRBD2|TRBV10-2
TGCGCCAGCAGTGATCCGGGACTAGCGGTGGACGAGCAGTACTTC
CASSDPGLAVDEQYF
>TRBJ2-2|NA|NA|TRBV12-5
TGTGCTAGTGGTTTAAACTGGGGCGCTAAGGCCGGGGAGCTGTTTTTT
CASGLNWGAKAGELFF
>TRBJ2-5|NA|TRBD2|TRBV19
TGTGCCAGTAGTCAACTAGCGGGACGGGGTCGCGAGACCCAGTACTTC
CASSQLAGRGRETQYF
>TRBJ1-2|NA|NA|TRBV9
TGTGCCAGCAGCGCATCGGGCGGCTACACCTTC
CASSASGGYTF
>TRBJ2-3|NA|TRBD1|TRBV7-3
TGTGCCAGCAGCTTTAGACAGGGGCCCACAGATACGCAGTATTTT
CASSFRQGPTDTQYF
>TRBJ2-5|few|NA|TRBV7-2
TGTGCCAGCAGCCCCGCCGGACCATACAGCGAGCAAGAGACCCAGTACTTC
CASSPAGPYSEQETQYF
>TRBJ1-2|NA|NA|TRBV28
TGTGCCAGCAGTTCTGAAGGGGGTTGGCTCTATGGCTACACCTTC
CASSSEGGWLYGYTF
>TRBJ2-1|NA|NA|TRBV20-1
TGCAGTGCTAGAGATCGGAGGTCTTACAATGAGCAGTTCTTC
CSARDRRSYNEQFF
>TRBJ1-1|few|NA|TRBV10-3
TGTGCCATCAGACCAGCTGGGAACACTGAAGCTTTCTTT
CAIRPAGNTEAFF
>TRBJ1-2|NA|NA|TRBV4-2
TGTGCCAGCAGCCAAGGCCGTACAGGGAAAGGAGACTATGGCTACACCTTC
CASSQGRTGKGDYGYTF
>TRBJ2-2|few|TRBD1|TRBV5-4
TGTGCCAGCAGCTTGGTTGAGGGGGCATTCGGGGAGCTGTTTTTT
CASSLVEGAFGELFF
>TRBJ2-3|many|NA|TRBV29-1
TGCAGCGTTGAAGATCTTCAGGGCAACACAGATACGCAGTATTTT
CSVEDLQGNTDTQYF
>TRBJ2-5|many|NA|TRBV9
TGTGCCAGCAGCGTTTCCGGGTGGCAGGAGACCCAGTACTTC
CASSVSGWQETQYF
>TRBJ1-1|few|NA|TRBV4-1
TGCGCCAGCAGCCAAGCCTCTGGACGGAACACTGAAGCTTTCTTT
CASSQASGRNTEAFF
>TRBJ1-2|NA|NA|TRBV30
TGTGCCTGGAGTGGACCATCAGCTAACTATGGCTACACCTTC
CAWSGPSANYGYTF
>TRBJ2-1|NA|TRBD1|TRBV12-3/TRBV12-4
TGTGCCAGCAGCCTAAGGGGGCATGAGCAGTTCTTC
CASSLRGHEQFF
>TRBJ1-5|NA|NA|TRBV28
TGTGCCAGCAGTTCTGTGGATAGCAATCAGCCCCAGCATTTT
CASSSVDSNQPQHF
>TRBJ2-7|many|NA|TRBV7-2
TGTGCCAGCAGCTTAGTGGGGGCTGCCTCCTACGAGCAGTACTTC
CASSLVGAASYEQYF
>TRBJ2-5|NA|NA|TRBV6-2/TRBV6-3
TGTGCCAGCAGTCCCCAGGGGGGCGTCGAAGAGACCCAGTACTTC
CASSPQGGVEETQYF
>TRBJ1-6|few|TRBD1|TRBV7-2
TGTGCCAGCAGCGAAACTGTGACAGGGGTCCCCCTCCACTTT
CASSETVTGVPLHF
>TRBJ2-7|NA|NA|TRBV2
TGTGCCAGCAGGGCCTCCGGGGGCGGATCGTACGAGCAGTACTTC
CASRASGGGSYEQYF
>TRBJ1-6|few|TRBD1|TRBV18
TGTGCCAGCTCACGATCGGGGTCCGGGACAGGGAATTCACCCCTCCACTTT
CASSRSGSGTGNSPLHF
>TRBJ2-3|NA|NA|TRBV5-1
TGCGCCAGCAGCCCCATTTCAGGGATGCGCACAGATACGCAGTATTTT
CASSPISGMRTDTQYF
>TRBJ2-2|NA|NA|TRBV6-6
TGTGCCAGCAGACCGGGCCCTTCCGCCGGGGAGCTGTTTTTT
CASRPGPSAGELFF
>TRBJ2-7|NA|NA|TRBV4-1
TGCGCCAGCAGCTATCGGACGGACTACGAGCAGTACTTC
CASSYRTDYEQYF
>TRBJ2-3|NA|TRBD2|TRBV12-3/TRBV12-4
TGTGCCAGCAGTTTAGAGGGACTAGCGGGGGGGCCTAAAGATACGCAGTATTTT
CASSLEGLAGGPKDTQYF
>TRBJ1-6|NA|NA|TRBV11-2
TGTGCCAGCAGCTTCAGTTGGGGGGAGCGTAATTCACCCCTCCACTTT
CASSFSWGERNSPLHF
>TRBJ1-5|NA|NA|TRBV12-3/TRBV12-4
TGTGCCAGCAGTTTGTGGCAGGTCAATCAGCCCCAGCATTTT
CASSLWQVNQPQHF
>TRBJ2-7|NA|NA|TRBV5-1
TGCGCCAGCAGCTCGGCCTCGGGGTCCTACGAGCAGTACTTC
CASSSASGSYEQYF
>TRBJ1-5|NA|NA|TRBV20-1
TGCAGTGCTAGAGATTTAGGGGCCGGGGTTAAGGAGCCCCAGCATTTT
CSARDLGAGVKEPQHF
>TRBJ2-5|NA|NA|TRBV4-1
TGCGCCAGCAGCCAAGCGGCCCGGGACCGGCGAGAGACCCAGTACTTC
CASSQAARDRRETQYF
>TRBJ2-5|few|TRBD2|TRBV7-9
TGTGCCAGCAGCCCTCCTCTAGCGGTCCAAGAGACCCAGTACTTC
CASSPPLAVQETQYF
>TRBJ2-3|few|NA|TRBV24-1
TGTGCCACCAGTGATTTGCATGGAGATACGCAGTATTTT
CATSDLHGDTQYF
>TRBJ1-1|NA|NA|TRBV9
TGTGCCAGCAGCCCGAGTGCGTGGCAAAACACTGAAGCTTTCTTT
CASSPSAWQNTEAFF
>TRBJ1-4|many|NA|TRBV4-3
TGCGCCAGCAGCCGGCTCGGGCTTGAAAAACTGTTTTTT
CASSRLGLEKLFF
>TRBJ2-5|NA|TRBD2|TRBV11-2
TGTGCCAGCAGCTTTATGGGGAGGGAGGAGACCCAGTACTTC
CASSFMGREETQYF
>TRBJ1-5|NA|TRBD1|TRBV25-1
TGTGCCAGCAGTGAACCCGGGACAGGGTATCAGCCCCAGCATTTT
CASSEPGTGYQPQHF
>TRBJ1-3|many|NA|TRBV7-2
TGTGCCAGCAGCTTAGGCCCAAACACCATATATTTT
CASSLGPNTIYF
>TRBJ1-4|few|TRBD1|TRBV20-1
TGCAGTGCTACCGACAGGGGGACTAATGAAAAACTGTTTTTT
CSATDRGTNEKLFF
>TRBJ2-3|few|NA|TRBV5-4
TGTGCCAGCAGCTCGTTGGGGGCTAGCACAGATACGCAGTATTTT
CASSSLGASTDTQYF
>TRBJ2-2|few|NA|TRBV29-1
TGCAGCGTTAAAGGGATGGTTGGCACCGGGGAGCTGTTTTTT
CSVKGMVGTGELFF
>TRBJ1-1|NA|TRBD1|TRBV20-1
TGCAGTGCTAGACCCACGGACAGGGGGGACACTGAAGCTTTCTTT
CSARPTDRGDTEAFF
>TRBJ2-6|many|TRBD1|TRBV2
TGTGCCAGCAGTGGCGACAGGGTTGGGGCCAACGTCCTGACTTTC
CASSGDRVGANVLTF
>TRBJ2-7|NA|TRBD1|TRBV7-7
TGTGCCAGCAGACAAGGACAGGGGAGAATCTACGAGCAGTACTTC
CASRQGQGRIYEQYF
>TRBJ1-4|NA|NA|TRBV28
TGTGCCAGCAGTTTATCCAGGGCGGCTTGGTTACTGTTTTTT
CASSLSRAAWLLFF
>TRBJ2-3|NA|TRBD2|TRBV20-1
TGCAGTGCTACCCCGGGACTAGCGGGGGGTAGCACAGATACGCAGTATTTT
CSATPGLAGGSTDTQYF
>TRBJ2-1|many|TRBD2|TRBV9
TGTGCCAGCAGCGCCTCCCTCACTAGCGGGGGTTACAATGAGCAGTTCTTC
CASSASLTSGGYNEQFF
>TRBJ2-4|NA|NA|TRBV5-1
TGCGCCAGCAGCTTTATCGGGGCGTTGGGAAACATTCAGTACTTC
CASSFIGALGNIQYF
>TRBJ2-5|few|NA|TRBV5-1
TGCGCCAGCAGCTTTACATGGACACAAGAGACCCAGTACTTC
CASSFTWTQETQYF
>TRBJ1-1|few|NA|TRBV4-2
TGTGCCAGCAGCCAAGATCGACTAGCCGCTGAAGCTTTCTTT
CASSQDRLAAEAFF
>TRBJ2-3|few|TRBD2|TRBV4-3
TGCGCCAGCAGCCCTCTAGCGGGGGGGCCTGGAGATACGCAGTATTTT
CASSPLAGGPGDTQYF